This T cell receptor (beta chain) was observed in a study of Ad26.COV2.S vaccination and SARS-CoV-2 variants. Treatment reported: around 19 received Ad26.COV2.S at low or high dose, single or two shots; 5 received placebo; per-sample allocation not given. At day 63 after the first vaccine or placebo injection, samples were drawn. General study findings and limits: Vaccine recipients surpassed placebo recipients in spike-specific TCR breadth.

The V gene's germline CDR1 is LGHDT and CDR2 YNNKEL (reference sequence). The length of the CDR3 is 14 residues. V lost 7 bases to trimming and J lost 0 bases, with 12 bases between them. Produced via immunoSEQ multiplex PCR; TCRdb's table is partial and in-frame only. The table has some 390,000 clones, more than 85% seen once. A remark on this clone: The antigen remains undetermined.

The receptor's source is a person aged 18-60 years who received the Ad26.COV2.S COVID-19 vaccine or a placebo. This sequence joins TRBV3-1 (or the pseudogene TRBV3-2) and TRBJ1-1; D is uncertain. The material was peripheral blood, obtained in a trial of Ad26.COV2.S vaccine versus placebo. CDR3 in amino acids: CASKKSGVNTEAFF. The CDR3 DNA is TGTGCCAGCAAAAAAAGCGGGGTGAACACTGAAGCTTTCTTT.